The TCR beta chain described here comes from a study of cytomegalovirus exposure and HLA in healthy donors (dated by TCRdb to about 2017). As for the study more broadly: The roughly 650 repertoires of the first cohort and the 95 to 150 validation repertoires were produced on the same platform, according to a later analysis. The study aimed to test whether signatures of past pathogen exposure could be identified by cataloging public T cell receptors. Besides the first cohort of under 700 subjects, a separate validation cohort made up of 120 different subjects was used. High-throughput TCR immunosequencing, statistical association of individual TCRs with disease status, and machine learning were combined to predict cytomegalovirus infection status. The study at large found these results: Subsequent analysis determined that TCRs grouped into clusters in the first cohort also showed a tendency toward co-occurrence across the roughly 110 validation repertoires, and roughly 95% of cluster scores exceeded 0. A few of the identified cytomegalovirus-associated TCR beta chains were confirmed in vitro to be specific for cytomegalovirus antigens. It was suggested by the authors that the approach could potentially be generalized to other disease states and immunological phenotypes. The classifier was reported to diagnose cytomegalovirus status with high specificity and sensitivity in both the original cohort and the validation cohort. Most TCR sequences were seen in very few donors, while some public TCRs were found in many individuals. The study listed 164 TCR beta chains as associated with cytomegalovirus. All 120 or so repertoires were used to score co-occurrence in the validation cohort in a later analysis, because that analysis had no HLA typing for the cohort.

This clone was detected only once. The antigen it binds to is not known. Per-base quality was not reported, and no clone a single base away is much larger than it. Separate from the approximately 730-subject first cohort, the validation cohort of 90 to 150 subjects was the group to which the donors belonged. The library was made by the immunoSEQ multiplex PCR assay. On the authors' methods: To diagnose cytomegalovirus status from the catalog of TCR beta chain sequences, a statistical classification framework was built. TCRdb re-hosts the immuneACCESS table, in-frame sequences only. Its copies lack some clones; in the studies checked, an unresolved V gene accounts for under half of them, and the cause for the rest is not known. The V and J calls and clone size come from that table; D and trimming were worked out from the DNA. The sample table records some 120,000 clones; 89% of these occur just once. The leading ten clones occupy 1.1% of the sample.

The receptor comes from a woman aged 18-29 years in good health and CMV-seronegative. The sample comprised PBMCs.

The CDR3 in this case is CASGYTEETQYF. The DNA sequence is as follows: TGTGCCAGCGGCTATACGGAAGAGACCCAGTACTTC. This chain is built from TRBV5-4 and TRBJ2-5, with the D gene not clear enough to name. V loses 7 bases, J loses 3 bases, and the germline ends lie 10 bases apart. CDR1 and CDR2, looked up from the germline V gene (reference sequence), are SGHNT and YYREEE. The CDR3, from cysteine to phenylalanine, totals 12 residues. Only the CDR3 DNA is retained, 36 bases long and in frame from the first base.